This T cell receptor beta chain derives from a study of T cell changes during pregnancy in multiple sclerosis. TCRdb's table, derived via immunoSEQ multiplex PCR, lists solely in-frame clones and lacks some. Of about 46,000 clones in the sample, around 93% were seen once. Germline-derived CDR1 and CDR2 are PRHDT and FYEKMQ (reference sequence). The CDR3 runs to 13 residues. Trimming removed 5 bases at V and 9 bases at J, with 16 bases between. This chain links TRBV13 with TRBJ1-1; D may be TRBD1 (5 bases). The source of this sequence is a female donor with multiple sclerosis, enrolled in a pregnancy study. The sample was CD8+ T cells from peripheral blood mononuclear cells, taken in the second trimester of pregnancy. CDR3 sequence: CASSPSLRQKAFF. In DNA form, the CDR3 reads TGTGCCAGCAGCCCCTCGCTTCGACAGAAAGCTTTCTTT.